This TCR beta chain was identified during a study of blood T cells in healthy people across ages. The CDR3 spans 14 residues. The germline gives CDR1 MGHDK, CDR2 SYGVNS. Trimming shortened V by 5 bases and J by 6 bases, and 15 bases separated the two germline ends. It was with a sample-barcoded 5' primer and a J-beta primer mix that a second PCR of roughly 7 to 12 cycles was run. The template-switch adaptor was a 5' adaptor with 12 random nucleotides. It tagged each cDNA molecule. In TCRdb, the 5' RACE reads were re-called with MiXCR into one record per CDR3 protein. This sample has 1 million or so distinct CDR3 sequences; approximately 25% occur once, and the top ten carry less than 0.75%. Donation came from healthy Caucasian individuals in Russia who were aged roughly 6 to 95. These same records also appear under a second study, on T cells of mothers and their children. That investigation notes: Nine systemically healthy Caucasian donors: three mothers, six children.

The chain has TRBV25-1 and TRBJ2-3; TRBD1 is a possible D gene (6 bases). Sequenced sample: blood. This clonotype was sampled from a girl aged 2 to 9 in good health. The CDR3 region has the DNA TGTGCCAGCAGTCCCCATGGGGGCCGGGATACGCAGTATTTT. Protein: CASSPHGGRDTQYF.